The clone carrying this T cell receptor beta chain was detected many times. Its specificity is not known. This entry belongs to a study of breast tumors, draining lymph nodes, adjacent tissues. TCRdb reanalysed the multiplex PCR reads using MiXCR and keeps one entry per CDR3 protein. This repertoire shows over 250,000 distinct CDR3 sequences, under 35% found once; its top ten account for 0.85% to 1.3%. Study findings and constraints: Most tumor T cells seemingly derive from lymph node, then expand in tumor. Tumor T cell lymph node origin was a supported hypothesis, not proven. Compared with basal-like, luminal-like tumors shared significantly more repertoire with nontumor tissue. Compared with lymph nodes, tumors were less diverse; compared with nontumor tissue, more.

V was pared by 8 bases and J by 6 bases, with 23 bases between. Germline V gives CDR1 MGHDK, CDR2 SYGVNS. CDR3 length: 15 residues. Axillary draining lymph nodes of breast cancer patients supplied the node samples. The sequencing input was axillary lymph node tissue. This TCR was sampled from a female donor with breast cancer. Some clones in this sample may be carry-over from other donors' samples. This chain connects TRBV25-1 to TRBJ2-7; either TRBD1 or TRBD2 may fit D (6 bases each). CDR3 amino acids: CASEGGGRGSREQYF. The CDR3 bases are TGTGCCAGCGAGGGGGGAGGCAGGGGCTCGCGCGAGCAGTACTTC.